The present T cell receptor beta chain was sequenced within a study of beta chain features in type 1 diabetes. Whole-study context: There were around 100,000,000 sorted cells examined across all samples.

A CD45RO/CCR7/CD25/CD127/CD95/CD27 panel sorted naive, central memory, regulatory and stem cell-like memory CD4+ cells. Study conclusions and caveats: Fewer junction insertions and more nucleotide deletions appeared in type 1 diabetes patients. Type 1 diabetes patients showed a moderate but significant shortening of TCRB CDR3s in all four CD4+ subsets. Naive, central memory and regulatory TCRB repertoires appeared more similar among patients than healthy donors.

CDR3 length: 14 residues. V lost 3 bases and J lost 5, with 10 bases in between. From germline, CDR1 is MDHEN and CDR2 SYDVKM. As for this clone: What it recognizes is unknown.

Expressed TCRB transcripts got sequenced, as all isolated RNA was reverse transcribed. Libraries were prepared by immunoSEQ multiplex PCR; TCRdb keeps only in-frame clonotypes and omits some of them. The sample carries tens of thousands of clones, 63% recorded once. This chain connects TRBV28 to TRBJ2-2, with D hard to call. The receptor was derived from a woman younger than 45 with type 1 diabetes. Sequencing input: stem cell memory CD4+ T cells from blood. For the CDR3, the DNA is TGTGCCAGCAGTTTCCAGGCCGGAACCGGGGAGCTGTTTTTT. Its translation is CASSFQAGTGELFF.